The 26 T cell receptor beta chains below come from one sample, sequenced in a study of STAT5B mutations in CD4+ large granular lymphocyte leukemia. Method: immunoSEQ multiplex PCR; TCRdb's copy keeps in-frame clones and lacks some. Here the sample spans tens of thousands of clones, just under 75% being singletons. The sequenced sample was CD4+ T cells from blood buffy coats. The receptors originated from a human donor in good health.

In this sample, this clone turned up once. The CDR3 here is CATSRDVQPQYF. CDR3 DNA sequence: TGTGCCACCAGCAGAGATGTGCAACCCCAGTACTTC. V and J are TRBV15 and TRBJ2-5; no clear D gene. Germline V gene lookup returns CDR1 LNHNV and CDR2 YYDKDF (reference sequence). CDR3 length equals 12 residues. Deletions cut 0 bases from V and 9 bases from J, with 8 bases between.

This clone was seen a handful of times. This rearrangement joins TRBV28 to TRBJ1-5; D not resolved. Germline CDR1 and CDR2: MDHEN and SYDVKM. The CDR3 has 12 residues. V shed 6 bases and J shed 6 bases, with 9 bases lying between them. The CDR3 sequence is CASRRFGQPQHF. In DNA form, the CDR3 reads TGTGCCAGCAGGAGGTTTGGTCAGCCCCAGCATTTT.

This clone appeared once. The V and J genes are TRBV5-1 and TRBJ1-5; TRBD1 might be the D (6 bases). Germline V gene lookup returns CDR1 SGHRS and CDR2 YFSETQ. V was trimmed by 4 bases and J by 6 bases, leaving 23 bases between them. The CDR3 is 17 residues long. The CDR3 protein is CASSPGGGRGVGQPQHF. Here the CDR3 DNA reads TGCGCCAGCAGCCCCGGGGGAGGCAGGGGAGTCGGTCAGCCCCAGCATTTT.

This chain connects TRBV5-1 to TRBJ2-5, with a possible D match to TRBD2 (5 bases). The DNA matches TRBJ2-7 better at its end, which makes the J call doubtful. This CDR3 is 15 amino acids long. Germline assignment: CDR1 SGHRS and CDR2 YFSETQ. CDR3 nucleotide sequence: TGCGCCAGCAGCTTTGGTGTGGGGAGCTCCTACGAGCAGTACTTC. It specifies CASSFGVGSSYEQYF.

CDR3 sequence: CASSGPIRNYGYTF. The CDR3 DNA follows: TGTGCCAGTAGTGGGCCTATTCGTAACTATGGCTACACCTTC. The chain couples TRBV19 to TRBJ1-2, with unresolved D. The CDR3 totals 14 residues. Trimming took off 5 bases at V and 1 base at J, with 11 bases between the two ends. Germline CDR1 is LNHDA and CDR2 is SQIVND (reference sequence). Drawing the rest from reference TRBV19 and TRBJ1-2, the complete variable domain is DGGITQSPKYLFRKEGQNVTLSCEQNLNHDAMYWYRQDPGQGLRLIYYSQIVNDFQKGDIAEGYSVSREKKESFPLTVTSAQKNPTAFYLCASSGPIRNYGYTFGSGTRLTVV.

V gene TRBV2 combines with J gene TRBJ1-1; no firm D call. The CDR3 sequence is 16 residues long. Germline values: CDR1 SNHLY, CDR2 FYNNEI. V lost 6 bases and J 3 bases, leaving 20 bases between the germline ends. DNA of the CDR3: TGTGCCAGCAGGGCCCGAGAATTATCCGGGGACACTGAAGCTTTCTTT. Amino acids: CASRARELSGDTEAFF.

This clone was seen more than once but under ten times. The chain uses TRBV25-1 and TRBJ2-7; D may be TRBD2 (6 bases). CDR1 is MGHDK, CDR2 SYGVNS, per germline. Deletions cut 7 bases from V and 7 bases from J, with 17 bases between. This CDR3 contains 13 residues. CDR3 nucleotide sequence: TGTGCCAGCACCGTGGGGGGAGTTGATGAGCAGTACTTC. It specifies CASTVGGVDEQYF.

V is TRBV27 and J is TRBJ2-2; D perhaps matches TRBD2 (5 bases). Germline CDR1 reads MNHEY; CDR2 reads SMNVEV (reference sequence). Trimming left V 5 bases short and J 5 bases short, with 18 bases between. The CDR3 has 16 residues. CDR3 sequence (DNA): TGTGCCAGCAGTCCTTCGAGTGGGAGTTGGACCGGGGAGCTGTTTTTT. This sequence encodes CASSPSSGSWTGELFF.

V and J are TRBV19 and TRBJ1-1, with a weak D call TRBD1 (6 bases). CDR1 and CDR2 from the germline V gene are LNHDA and SQIVND (reference sequence). Trimming left V 5 bases short and J 0 bases short, with 16 bases between. This CDR3 spans 16 amino acids. The CDR3, as DNA: TGTGCCAGTAGTGTCGGACAGCTGAGCATGAACACTGAAGCTTTCTTT. Its protein product is CASSVGQLSMNTEAFF.

CDR3 loop: CASSPFGVIAFF. CDR3 DNA sequence: TGTGCCAGCAGTCCATTCGGAGTTATAGCTTTCTTT. This chain joins TRBV28 and TRBJ1-1; unclear D gene. V lost 5 bases and J 10 bases, leaving 14 bases between the germline ends. This CDR3 has 12 amino acids. From germline, CDR1 is MDHEN and CDR2 SYDVKM.

The V and J genes are TRBV5-1 and TRBJ2-5; 8 positions match TRBD1. Unmatched junction bases numbered 7, after V lost 0 bases and J lost 3 bases. This CDR3 region has 16 residues. Looked up from germline, CDR1 is SGHRS and CDR2 is YFSETQ. CDR3 coding DNA: TGCGCCAGCAGCTTGGATGCAGGGGGCGCGGAAGAGACCCAGTACTTC. It codes for CASSLDAGGAEETQYF.

The chain couples TRBV13 to TRBJ1-4; the D gene is possibly TRBD1 (5 bases). The CDR3 covers 13 residues. Trimming shortened V by 5 bases and J by 7 bases, and 11 bases separated the two germline ends. Germline CDR1 reads PRHDT; CDR2 reads FYEKMQ (reference sequence). The CDR3 is CASSPGRREKLFF. CDR3 nucleotides: TGTGCCAGCAGCCCGGGACGCCGTGAAAAACTGTTTTTT.

The rearrangement joins TRBV6-5 to TRBJ2-7; 12 bases are shared with TRBD2. V dropped 6 bases and J dropped 5; count of bases not matched to a gene: 5. The CDR3 spans 14 residues. Germline V CDR1 and CDR2: MNHEY, SVGAGI. CDR3 protein: CASRLAGGVDEQYF. CDR3 DNA: TGTGCCAGCAGGCTAGCGGGAGGGGTCGACGAGCAGTACTTC.

The table lists this clone with a count of one. The gene calls are TRBV5-4 and TRBJ2-6; no clear D. Trimming removed 6 bases from V and 0 bases from J, with 10 bases in between. CDR1 is SGHNT, CDR2 YYREEE, per germline (reference sequence). The CDR3 extends over 15 amino acids. The CDR3 reads CASTTSGSGANVLTF. The CDR3 region has the DNA TGTGCCAGCACTACGAGTGGCTCTGGGGCCAACGTCCTGACTTTC.

The chain combines TRBV5-1 with TRBJ1-6; D gene unclear. CDR3 size: 15 residues. CDR1 SGHRS and CDR2 YFSETQ come from the germline V gene. Trimming cost V 4 bases and J 5 bases, with 13 bases left between them. The CDR3 spells CASSPGLLDNSPLHF. CDR3 coding DNA: TGCGCCAGCAGCCCCGGACTTCTGGATAATTCACCCCTCCACTTT.

J is TRBJ2-1 and V is TRBV7-9; 7 positions match TRBD1. Germline lookup yields CDR1 SEHNR and CDR2 FQNEAQ (reference sequence). CDR3 length equals 13 residues. V lost 8 bases, J lost 7 bases, and 8 bases stayed unmatched. As DNA, the CDR3 is TGTGCCAGCCGCTCGACAGGGCAAAATGAGCAGTTCTTC. This translates into CASRSTGQNEQFF.

The V and J genes are TRBV2 and TRBJ1-4; 10 positions match TRBD1. CDR3 length equals 14 residues. Germline V gene lookup returns CDR1 SNHLY and CDR2 FYNNEI. Germline trimming cut 6 bases from V and 8 bases from J; bases unmatched to any gene: 6. For the CDR3, the DNA is TGTGCCAGCAGGGGGACAGGGGTAGGGGAAAAACTGTTTTTT. Protein sequence: CASRGTGVGEKLFF.

A few counts support this clone. This rearrangement joins TRBV5-4 to TRBJ2-5; D assignment may be TRBD1 or TRBD2 (5 bases each). Germline CDR1 SGHNT, CDR2 YYREEE (reference sequence). Trimming stripped 4 bases from V and 5 bases from J, with 18 bases between. This CDR3 comprises 15 residues. CDR3 DNA sequence: TGTGCCAGCAGCACCGACTACCGACAGTACGAGACCCAGTACTTC. As protein: CASSTDYRQYETQYF.

This clone was observed a handful of times. The chain is built from TRBV27 and TRBJ2-1; 12 nucleotides align to TRBD2. J was trimmed by 9 bases and V by 5 bases; bases with no gene match: 8. Germline V gives CDR1 MNHEY, CDR2 SMNVEV (reference sequence). The CDR3 has 15 residues. The CDR3 loop is CASSPSGRGRGEQFF. The CDR3 DNA follows: TGTGCCAGCAGTCCTAGCGGGAGGGGGCGAGGTGAGCAGTTCTTC.

This clone has only a few counts. The gene calls are TRBV6-5 and TRBJ1-2, with 8 positions matching TRBD1. Germline V gene data show CDR1 as MNHEY and CDR2 as SVGAGI. With 0 bases clipped from V and 7 bases from J, the junction kept 4 bases outside the gene matches. The CDR3 runs 14 residues. CDR3 region: CASSYSSRGLGYTF. As DNA, the CDR3 is TGTGCCAGCAGTTACTCTTCCAGGGGGCTTGGCTACACCTTC.

The rearrangement joins TRBV28 to TRBJ1-4; D is perhaps TRBD1 (6 bases). V shed 7 bases and J shed 0 bases, with 12 bases lying between them. Per the germline V gene, CDR1 is MDHEN and CDR2 is SYDVKM. The CDR3 sequence is 15 residues long. CDR3: CASIGQPATNEKLFF. CDR3 DNA sequence: TGTGCCAGCATTGGACAGCCTGCAACTAATGAAAAACTGTTTTTT.

This sequence joins TRBV5-4 and TRBJ2-2, with D unresolved. V was pared by 3 bases and J by 3 bases, with 9 bases between. CDR3 length: 14 amino acids. Germline V lookup: CDR1 SGHNT, CDR2 YYREEE (reference sequence). The CDR3 reads CASSSESYTGELFF. The CDR3 DNA reads as TGTGCCAGCAGCTCGGAGAGCTACACCGGGGAGCTGTTTTTT.

The rearrangement joins TRBV7-9 to TRBJ1-3; D is uncertain. Germline CDR1 is SEHNR and CDR2 is FQNEAQ (reference sequence). Trimming shortened V by 1 base and J by 5 bases, and 9 bases separated the two germline ends. This CDR3 has 14 amino acids. The CDR3 DNA follows: TGTGCCAGCAGCTTAGAGGGCCTCCGAAACACCATATATTTT. This translates into CASSLEGLRNTIYF. The full variable domain, rest sourced from reference TRBV7-9 and TRBJ1-3, is DTGVSQNPRHKITKRGQNVTFRCDPISEHNRLYWYRQTLGQGPEFLTYFQNEAQLEKSRLLSDRFSAERPKGSFSTLEIQRTEQGDSAMYLCASSLEGLRNTIYFGEGSWLTVV.

The rearrangement joins TRBV7-8 to TRBJ1-1; 7 nucleotides align to TRBD1. J was trimmed by 2 bases and V by 5 bases; bases with no gene match: 8. The CDR3 has 15 amino acids. The germline CDR1 and CDR2 sequences are SGHVS and FQNEAQ. The CDR3 region has the DNA TGTGCCAGCAGCCCCCTGACAGGGATAAACACTGAAGCTTTCTTT. It yields the protein CASSPLTGINTEAFF.

This clone was counted a single time. The V call is TRBV9, the J call TRBJ1-2, with 7 bases fitting TRBD1. The CDR3 is 14 amino acids. V dropped 1 base and J dropped 8; count of bases not matched to a gene: 8. Germline V gene sequence: CDR1 SGDLS, CDR2 YYNGEE. The CDR3 loop is CASSVRRQGGGYTF. DNA for the CDR3: TGTGCCAGCAGCGTACGAAGACAGGGAGGGGGCTACACCTTC. Full variable domain (rest looked up from reference TRBV9 and TRBJ1-2): DSGVTQTPKHLITATGQRVTLRCSPRSGDLSVYWYQQSLDQGLQFLIQYYNGEERAKGNILERFSAQQFPDLHSELNLSSLELGDSALYFCASSVRRQGGGYTFGSGTRLTVV.

For the CDR3, the DNA is TGTGCCAGCAGCTCGTCGGGGGCCGATGAAGCTTTCTTT. Protein: CASSSSGADEAFF. The rearrangement uses TRBV11-3 and TRBJ1-1; tentative D call: TRBD1 (6 bases). From germline, CDR1 is SGHNT and CDR2 YENEEA. The CDR3 totals 13 residues. The V end lost 4 bases, the J end lost 7 bases, and 13 bases lay between the germline ends.